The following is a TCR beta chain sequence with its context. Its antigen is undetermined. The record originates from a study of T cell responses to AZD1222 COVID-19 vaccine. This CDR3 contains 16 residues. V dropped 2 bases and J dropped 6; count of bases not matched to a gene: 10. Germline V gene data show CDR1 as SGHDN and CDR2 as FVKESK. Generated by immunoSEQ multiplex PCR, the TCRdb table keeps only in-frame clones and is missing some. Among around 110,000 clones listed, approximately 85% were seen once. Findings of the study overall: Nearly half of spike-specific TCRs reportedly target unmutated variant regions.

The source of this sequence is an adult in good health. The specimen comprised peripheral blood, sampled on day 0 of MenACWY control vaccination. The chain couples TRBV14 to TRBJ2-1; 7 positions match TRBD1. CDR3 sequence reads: CASSQKARGQLNEQFF. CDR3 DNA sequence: TGTGCCAGCAGCCAAAAGGCAAGGGGGCAGCTCAATGAGCAGTTCTTC. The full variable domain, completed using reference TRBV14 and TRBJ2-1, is EAGVTQFPSHSVIEKGQTVTLRCDPISGHDNLYWYRRVMGKEIKFLLHFVKESKQDESGMPNNRFLAERTGGTYSTLKVQPAELEDSGVYFCASSQKARGQLNEQFFGPGTRLTVL.